The 10 T cell receptor beta chains reported below all come from one sample, sequenced in a study of cytomegalovirus exposure and HLA in healthy donors. PCR primers comprised 60 Vbeta and 13 Jbeta primers. Assay used: immunoSEQ multiplex PCR; TCRdb lists only in-frame clones, some missing. The sample lists approximately 150,000 clones; 65% to 80% were seen once. Sequencing was performed on PBMCs. The receptors were gathered from a man between 18 and 35 years old in good health and CMV-seropositive.

The chain combines TRBV9 with TRBJ2-1; D not resolved. Germline V lookup: CDR1 SGDLS, CDR2 YYNGEE. CDR3 length: 13 amino acids. Trimming shortened V by 0 bases and J by 6 bases, and 7 bases separated the two germline ends. The CDR3 DNA follows: TGTGCCAGCAGCGTAGTAGAAAGCAATGAGCAGTTCTTC. Protein: CASSVVESNEQFF.

A few counts support this clone. V usage is TRBV6-5 and J usage is TRBJ2-7; a weak D match, TRBD2 (5 bases). The CDR3 has 15 residues. Between the trimmed V and J ends, which lost 7 bases and 2 bases, there was a span of 18 bases. The germline CDR1 and CDR2 sequences are MNHEY and SVGAGI. CDR3 sequence (DNA): TGTGCCAGCACCCTCCGGGGATCGACGCCCTACGAGCAGTACGTC. Its translation: CASTLRGSTPYEQYV.

The chain recombines TRBV13 with TRBJ1-3; possible D gene TRBD1, 5 bases. Germline CDR1 reads PRHDT; CDR2 reads FYEKMQ (reference sequence). The CDR3 sequence is 15 residues long. V lost 3 bases and J lost 0, with 9 bases in between. The CDR3 loop is CASSFGGGSGNTIYF. For the CDR3, the DNA is TGTGCCAGCAGCTTCGGCGGGGGCTCTGGAAACACCATATATTTT.

The chain couples TRBV14 to TRBJ2-3; TRBD2 matches at 10 bases. The germline V gene encodes CDR1 SGHDN and CDR2 FVKESK. This CDR3 has 18 residues. V was clipped by 1 base and J by 2 bases; unmatched bases: 9. CDR3 sequence reads: CASSQVVRTSGATDTQYF. The DNA for the CDR3 is TGTGCCAGCAGCCAAGTTGTACGGACTAGCGGAGCCACAGATACGCAGTATTTT. Full variable domain (missing parts from reference TRBV14 and TRBJ2-3): EAGVTQFPSHSVIEKGQTVTLRCDPISGHDNLYWYRRVMGKEIKFLLHFVKESKQDESGMPNNRFLAERTGGTYSTLKVQPAELEDSGVYFCASSQVVRTSGATDTQYFGPGTRLTVL.

This clone turned up a few times. The rearrangement uses TRBV18 and TRBJ2-3, with 10 bases fitting TRBD1. From germline, CDR1 is KGHSH and CDR2 LQKENI. There are 18 residues in the CDR3. Trimming cost V 2 bases and J 6 bases; bases outside gene matches: 14. CDR3 residues: CASSPIGTGALIPDTQYF. For the CDR3, the DNA is TGTGCCAGCTCACCAATCGGGACAGGGGCCCTAATCCCCGATACGCAGTATTTT.

The chain links TRBV7-2 to TRBJ2-7, with D maybe TRBD1 (6 bases). Between the trimmed V and J ends, which lost 1 base and 4 bases, there was a span of 17 bases. The CDR3 has 16 residues. CDR1 is SGHTA, CDR2 FQGNSA, per germline. Here the CDR3 reads CASSLVRTGYLYEQYV. The CDR3 DNA follows: TGTGCCAGCAGCTTAGTACGTACAGGGTATTTGTACGAGCAGTACGTC.

This clone was seen more than once but under ten times. The chain uses TRBV6-1 and TRBJ2-3, with a possible D match to TRBD2 (6 bases). CDR1 is MNHNS and CDR2 is SASEGT in the germline V gene. Trimming removed 2 bases at V and 6 bases at J, with 12 bases between. This CDR3 contains 14 residues. The CDR3 sequence is CASSEYRRGDTQYF. As DNA, the CDR3 is TGTGCCAGCAGTGAATATAGGAGGGGCGATACGCAGTATTTT.

This clone was counted a single time. This chain joins TRBV28 and TRBJ2-7, with 12 bases fitting TRBD1. Germline V gives CDR1 MDHEN, CDR2 SYDVKM. The CDR3 contains 15 residues. J gave up 4 bases and V 5 bases, and 6 bases lay outside the gene matches. This CDR3 reads CASSPPGQGAYEQYV. CDR3 bases: TGTGCCAGCAGTCCCCCGGGACAGGGGGCTTACGAGCAGTACGTC.

This chain uses TRBV7-9 with TRBJ1-1, with D hard to call. Germline-derived CDR1 and CDR2 are SEHNR and FQNEAQ (reference sequence). Trimming stripped 5 bases from V and 4 bases from J, with 14 bases between. The CDR3 covers 14 residues. The CDR3 spells CASSRLERSTEAFF. Written as DNA, the CDR3 is TGTGCCAGCAGCCGACTCGAGAGAAGCACTGAAGCTTTCTTT.

The table lists this clone with a count of one. V gene TRBV2 combines with J gene TRBJ2-2; 7 positions agree with TRBD1. Germline V gene lookup returns CDR1 SNHLY and CDR2 FYNNEI. The CDR3 length is 13 residues. V lost 7 bases and J lost 7; bases outside the gene matches: 6. This CDR3 is CASKGAWGGELFF. CDR3 nucleotide sequence: TGTGCCAGCAAGGGGGCCTGGGGCGGGGAGCTGTTTTTT.